A single sample is the source of the 18 T cell receptor beta chains below, sequenced in a study of CD8 T cells in Susac syndrome. With random hexamers, roughly 0.45 to 1 ug RNA was reverse transcribed. Each CDR3 protein gets one entry after TCRdb re-called the immunoSEQ multiplex PCR reads with MiXCR. The sample lists hundreds of thousands of distinct CDR3 sequences; roughly 93% were seen once. Specimen: CD4+ T cells from PBMCs. The receptors come from a human donor with multiple sclerosis.

The DNA for the CDR3 is TGTGCCACCAGGGGCAAGAGCAATCAGCCCCAGCATTTT. Its protein product is CATRGKSNQPQHF. The gene calls are TRBV24-1 and TRBJ1-5; D remains ambiguous. This CDR3 is 13 amino acids long. Looked up from germline, CDR1 is KGHDR and CDR2 is SFDVKD. Trimming stripped 7 bases from V and 1 base from J, with 7 bases between.

The chain joins TRBV6-6 to TRBJ2-5; D possibly corresponds to TRBD1 (6 bases). Trimming took off 7 bases at V and 4 bases at J, with 13 bases between the two ends. The CDR3 sequence is 13 residues long. In germline, CDR1 is MNHNY, CDR2 SVGAGI (reference sequence). As DNA, the CDR3 is TGTGCCAGCAACCCCACAGGGACAGAGACCCAGTACTTC. It yields the protein CASNPTGTETQYF.

J is TRBJ1-2 and V is TRBV23-1; weak D call: TRBD1 (6 bases). TRBV23-1 is an ORF for which the function is uncertain. CDR3 length: 12 amino acids. V was trimmed by 8 bases and J by 4 bases, leaving 11 bases between them. CDR3 DNA: TGCGCCAGCGTAGGGGGGACCTATGGCTACACCTTC. This gives the protein CASVGGTYGYTF.

The chain combines TRBV3-1 with TRBJ2-5, with 12 bases that match TRBD2. CDR3 size: 15 residues. V shed 5 bases, J shed 4 bases, and the junction held 5 bases outside the gene matches. Germline CDR1 and CDR2: LGHDT and YNNKEL (reference sequence). CDR3 amino acids: CASSGLAGSRETQYF. DNA of the CDR3: TGTGCCAGCAGCGGACTAGCGGGGAGCCGAGAGACCCAGTACTTC.

The J gene is TRBJ1-2, the V gene TRBV4-1; tentatively, D is TRBD1 (6 bases). The germline gives CDR1 MGHRA, CDR2 YSYEKL. This CDR3 is 15 amino acids long. With 1 base removed from V and 6 bases from J, the gap between germline ends came to 15 bases. The CDR3 DNA follows: TGCGCCAGCAGCCAAGCGGGGGCAGGAAGGAATGGCTACACCTTC. Amino acid sequence: CASSQAGAGRNGYTF.

This chain uses TRBV12-3 or TRBV12-4 with TRBJ2-7; D gene unclear. CDR3 length: 14 residues. Trimming shortened V by 1 base and J by 5 bases, and 12 bases separated the two germline ends. CDR3 amino acids: CASSLGRVRNEQYF. The CDR3 nucleotides are TGTGCCAGCAGTTTAGGACGTGTTCGCAACGAGCAGTACTTC.

This clonotype was counted between two and nine times. CDR3: CASSFEGDTQYF. DNA of the CDR3: TGTGCCAGCAGTTTCGAGGGGGATACGCAGTATTTT. The V call is TRBV6-2 or TRBV6-3, the J call TRBJ2-3, with D perhaps TRBD1 or TRBD2 (5 bases each). The V end lost 4 bases, the J end lost 6 bases, and 8 bases lay between the germline ends. The CDR3 has 12 amino acids. CDR1 is MNHEY, CDR2 SVGEGT, per germline.

The chain has TRBV4-2 and TRBJ2-2; D is ambiguous. The CDR3 has 14 amino acids. The V gene lost 5 bases and the J gene lost 3 bases, with 10 bases spanning the gap. Germline V gene data show CDR1 as LGHNA and CDR2 as YNFKEQ. CDR3 coding DNA: TGTGCCAGCAGCTATCCCATGGACACCGGGGAGCTGTTTTTT. Translated, it gives CASSYPMDTGELFF.

The chain combines TRBV4-1 with TRBJ2-7; tentatively, D is TRBD1 (6 bases). Trimming stripped 4 bases from V and 8 bases from J, with 21 bases between. The CDR3 sequence is 15 residues long. Germline CDR1 is MGHRA and CDR2 is YSYEKL. The CDR3 bases are TGCGCCAGCAGCCCACCAGGGTCACAGGGTTCCAAGCAGTACTTC. As protein: CASSPPGSQGSKQYF.

V is TRBV6-4 and J is TRBJ2-3, with 12 bases matching TRBD2. Germline loops: CDR1 MRHNA, CDR2 SNTAGT. V shed 5 bases, J shed 4 bases, and the junction held 4 bases outside the gene matches. The length of the CDR3 is 15 residues. This CDR3 reads CASSPTSGSADTQYF. The DNA of the CDR3 is TGTGCCAGCAGTCCGACTAGCGGGAGCGCAGATACGCAGTATTTT.

This clonotype appeared once. At one boundary the junction diverges from the germline segment, which might be a read error. V usage is TRBV4-1 and J usage is TRBJ1-4; a weak D match, TRBD1 (6 bases). This CDR3 region has 15 residues. In germline, CDR1 is MGHRA, CDR2 YSYEKL. The CDR3 nucleotides read TGCGCCAGCAGCCAATTGGGGGGGGCCAGTGAAGAACTGTTTTTT. It encodes CASSQLGGASEELFF.

The chain links TRBV12-3 or TRBV12-4 to TRBJ2-7, with 8 bases matching TRBD2. CDR3 length equals 14 residues. V gave up 6 bases and J gave up 4 bases; unmatched junction bases: 8. The CDR3 sequence is CASSSLAAVYEQYF. CDR3 coding DNA: TGTGCCAGCAGCTCACTAGCGGCTGTTTACGAGCAGTACTTC.

The gene calls are TRBV10-3 and TRBJ1-3; D not certain. Trimming shortened V by 1 base and J by 4 bases, and 17 bases separated the two germline ends. Germline V gene data show CDR1 as ENHRY and CDR2 as SYGVKD. This CDR3 has 17 amino acids. CDR3: CAISEFSDAGAGNTIYF. CDR3 nucleotide sequence: TGTGCCATCAGTGAGTTTTCTGACGCGGGAGCCGGAAACACCATATATTTT.

This chain links TRBV19 with TRBJ2-3; tentatively, D is TRBD1 (5 bases). The CDR3 is made up of 15 amino acids. The V gene's germline CDR1 is LNHDA and CDR2 SQIVND (reference sequence). V lost 1 base, J lost 2 bases, and 10 bases lay in between. CDR3 in DNA: TGTGCCAGTAGTATAGGGGGCGGCCTCACAGATACGCAGTATTTT. This sequence encodes CASSIGGGLTDTQYF.

V usage is TRBV20-1 and J usage is TRBJ2-3; 7 positions agree with TRBD1. Germline loops: CDR1 DFQATT, CDR2 SNEGSKA (reference sequence). With 3 bases clipped from V and 2 bases from J, the junction kept 2 bases outside the gene matches. This CDR3 spans 13 amino acids. The CDR3: CSARTGPTDTQYF. CDR3 DNA: TGCAGTGCTAGGACAGGGCCCACAGATACGCAGTATTTT.

V usage is TRBV12-3 or TRBV12-4 and J usage is TRBJ2-5; a weak D match, TRBD2 (6 bases). V was shortened by 6 bases and J by 2 bases, with 10 bases between the two germline ends. This CDR3 comprises 13 residues. CDR3 in amino acids: CASSTEGQETQYF. The DNA for the CDR3 is TGTGCCAGCAGCACGGAGGGGCAAGAGACCCAGTACTTC.

The chain links TRBV6-5 to TRBJ2-7; 9 bases line up with TRBD1. J gave up 1 base and V 6 bases, and 7 bases lay outside the gene matches. In germline, CDR1 is MNHEY, CDR2 SVGAGI. There are 15 residues in the CDR3. CDR3 nucleotide sequence: TGTGCCAGCAGAGCCGGGACAGGGCCGTCCTACGAGCAGTACTTC. It is translated as CASRAGTGPSYEQYF.

The chain links TRBV18 to TRBJ1-4; possibly TRBD1 for D (5 bases). This CDR3 has 15 amino acids. V was shortened by 3 bases and J by 6 bases, with 14 bases between the two germline ends. Germline values: CDR1 KGHSH, CDR2 LQKENI. In DNA form, the CDR3 reads TGTGCCAGCTCACCTTCGACAGCAACGTATGAAAAACTGTTTTTT. This gives the protein CASSPSTATYEKLFF.